The 27 T cell receptor beta chains reported below all come from one sample, sequenced in a study of CD8 T cells in ankylosing spondylitis. These TCRs' antigens remain unknown. TCRdb called the 5' RACE reads again in MiXCR, with one record for every CDR3 protein. The repertoire holds 470,000 or so distinct CDR3 sequences, with roughly a quarter as singletons. Study-wide findings and caveats: Made up of 7 to 9 highly homologous variants, a TCR beta motif appeared characteristic of ankylosing spondylitis blood.

What was sequenced was blood, either unsorted or a sorted T cell fraction (not recorded which). These receptors came from a male donor with ankylosing spondylitis.

V is TRBV6-5 and J is TRBJ2-3; D possibly corresponds to TRBD2 (5 bases). The length of the CDR3 is 11 residues. From germline, CDR1 is MNHEY and CDR2 SVGAGI. V lost 7 bases and J 6 bases, leaving 8 bases between the germline ends. CDR3 loop: CASKRSDTQYF. The CDR3 region has the DNA TGTGCCAGCAAGCGGAGTGATACGCAGTATTTT.

V is TRBV5-6 and J is TRBJ2-1; 9 nucleotides agree with TRBD1. V gave up 6 bases and J gave up 8 bases; unmatched junction bases: 9. Germline V gene lookup returns CDR1 SGHDT and CDR2 YYEEEE. This CDR3 comprises 14 residues. CDR3 in amino acids: CASTMDRGMDEQFF. DNA for the CDR3: TGTGCCAGCACCATGGACAGGGGCATGGATGAGCAGTTCTTC.

This clonotype was counted only a few times. The chain is built from TRBV7-9 and TRBJ1-6; no clear D gene. V was cut by 2 bases and J by 14 bases, with 16 bases left in between. In germline, CDR1 is SEHNR, CDR2 FQNEAQ (reference sequence). The CDR3 runs to 14 residues. The CDR3 sequence is CASSLTLAGKALHF. The CDR3, as DNA: TGTGCCAGCAGCTTAACTCTCGCGGGGAAGGCCCTCCACTTT.

The V gene is TRBV24-1, the J gene TRBJ2-4, with TRBD1 matching over 9 bases. The CDR3 has 15 amino acids. CDR1 and CDR2 (germline): KGHDR, SFDVKD. With V trimmed by 4 bases and J by 6 bases, 6 bases remained unmatched. Here the CDR3 reads CATSDSGQGGNIQYF. The CDR3 DNA follows: TGTGCCACCAGTGACTCGGGACAGGGCGGAAACATTCAGTACTTC.

The rearrangement joins TRBV12-3 or TRBV12-4 to TRBJ1-5, with D perhaps matching TRBD1 (6 bases). The CDR3 runs 16 residues. V was cut by 6 bases and J by 5 bases, with 20 bases left in between. The CDR3 loop is CASSRRPGAGDQPQHF. CDR3 nucleotide sequence: TGTGCCAGCAGCCGACGCCCGGGGGCGGGCGATCAGCCCCAGCATTTT.

This clonotype was seen more than once but under ten times. V and J are TRBV3-1 and TRBJ2-1; 9 bases agree with TRBD1. Trimming at V came to 5 bases and at J to 0 bases, leaving 2 bases not matched to a gene. Germline CDR1 is LGHDT and CDR2 is YNNKEL (reference sequence). The CDR3 spans 15 residues. DNA for the CDR3: TGTGCCAGCAGCTGGGACAGGGACTCCTACAATGAGCAGTTCTTC. This gives the protein CASSWDRDSYNEQFF.

J is TRBJ1-1 and V is TRBV15, with D uncertain. Looked up from germline, CDR1 is LNHNV and CDR2 is YYDKDF (reference sequence). There are 13 residues in the CDR3. V was cut by 0 bases and J by 6 bases, with 8 bases left in between. CDR3 amino acids: CATSRDETPEAFF. The CDR3 DNA sequence: TGTGCCACCAGCAGAGACGAAACCCCTGAAGCTTTCTTT.

The table lists this clonotype with a few counts. The chain couples TRBV13 to TRBJ2-7; D could derive from TRBD1 or TRBD2 (5 bases each). The CDR3 loop spans 13 amino acids. Germline CDR1 is PRHDT and CDR2 is FYEKMQ (reference sequence). Trimming cost V 10 bases and J 6 bases, with 19 bases left between them. CDR3 amino acids: CATTWDASGEQYF. The DNA for the CDR3 is TGTGCCACAACCTGGGACGCCTCAGGCGAGCAGTACTTC. Together with reference TRBV13 and TRBJ2-7, the CDR3 gives the full variable domain: AAGVIQSPRHLIKEKRETATLKCYPIPRHDTVYWYQQGPGQDPQFLISFYEKMQSDKGSIPDRFSAQQFSDYHSELNMSSLELGDSALYFCATTWDASGEQYFGPGTRLTVT.

A few counts support this clonotype. The chain employs TRBV29-1 and TRBJ1-2; D gene ambiguous. Trimming removed 1 base from V and 7 bases from J, with 13 bases in between. The CDR3 covers 13 residues. The germline CDR1 and CDR2 sequences are SQVTM and ANQGSEA. The CDR3 DNA reads as TGCAGCGTTGAAGGGAGGGCTGCTACTGGCTACACCTTC. This encodes CSVEGRAATGYTF.

The CDR3 loop is CASSQDLGWHEKLFF. CDR3 sequence (DNA): TGTGCCAGCAGCCAAGACTTGGGGTGGCATGAAAAACTGTTTTTT. The rearrangement joins TRBV4-2 to TRBJ1-4; D unclear. Trimming left V 0 bases short and J 6 bases short, with 11 bases between. This CDR3 has 15 amino acids. Germline V gives CDR1 LGHNA, CDR2 YNFKEQ.

The chain is built from TRBV7-9 and TRBJ2-1; D may be TRBD2 (5 bases). The CDR3 extends over 14 amino acids. Trimming cost V 4 bases and J 5 bases, with 12 bases left between them. Germline V gene lookup returns CDR1 SEHNR and CDR2 FQNEAQ (reference sequence). CDR3 sequence: CASSYGLLHNEQFF. DNA of the CDR3: TGTGCCAGCAGCTACGGACTTCTTCACAATGAGCAGTTCTTC.

The chain is built from TRBV24-1 and TRBJ1-4; 7 bases are shared with TRBD1. This CDR3 is built from 15 residues. Trimming cost V 3 bases and J 7 bases; bases outside gene matches: 7. Germline CDR1 is KGHDR and CDR2 is SFDVKD. CDR3 sequence (DNA): TGTGCCACCAGTGATCCACAGGGGTCGGGTGAAAAACTGTTTTTT. It translates to CATSDPQGSGEKLFF.

This clonotype was seen a handful of times. CDR3 nucleotide sequence: TGCAGCGTATCGGACTATGGCTACACCTTC. It codes for CSVSDYGYTF. V gene TRBV29-1 combines with J gene TRBJ1-2; D unclear. This CDR3 region has 10 residues. Per the germline V gene, CDR1 is SQVTM and CDR2 is ANQGSEA. The V end was cut by 6 bases, the J end by 3 bases, with 5 bases between. Using reference TRBV29-1 and TRBJ1-2 for the parts outside the CDR3, the full variable domain is SAVISQKPSRDICQRGTSLTIQCQVDSQVTMMFWYRQQPGQSLTLIATANQGSEATYESGFVIDKFPISRPNLTFSTLTVSNMSPEDSSIYLCSVSDYGYTFGSGTRLTVV.

The table lists this clonotype with a few counts. The genes are TRBV20-1 and TRBJ1-5; D gene uncertain. In germline, CDR1 is DFQATT, CDR2 SNEGSKA (reference sequence). CDR3 size: 14 residues. V was clipped by 1 base and J by 2 bases, with 9 bases between them. The CDR3 here is CSARGVRGNQPQHF. Written as DNA, the CDR3 is TGCAGTGCTAGAGGCGTAAGGGGCAATCAGCCCCAGCATTTT.

The chain is built from TRBV7-2 and TRBJ2-2, with 7 bases lining up with TRBD2. With V trimmed by 5 bases and J by 4 bases, 7 bases remained unmatched. The CDR3 is 15 amino acids. Germline loops: CDR1 SGHTA, CDR2 FQGNSA. The CDR3 sequence is CASSPGLLFTGELFF. The CDR3 DNA is TGTGCCAGCAGCCCGGGACTACTTTTCACCGGGGAGCTGTTTTTT.

This clonotype was seen more than once but under ten times. This chain joins TRBV5-5 and TRBJ2-1, with TRBD1 matching over 7 bases. CDR3 length: 13 residues. V lost 4 bases to trimming and J lost 14 bases; unmatched junction nucleotides: 12. Germline V gene lookup returns CDR1 SGHKS and CDR2 YYEKEE (reference sequence). CDR3 sequence: CASSAVQGSMKFF. The CDR3 bases are TGTGCCAGCAGCGCCGTACAGGGGAGTATGAAGTTCTTC.

The rearrangement links TRBV5-1 to TRBJ2-2; TRBD2 aligns across 9 bases. Germline loops: CDR1 SGHRS, CDR2 YFSETQ. With 7 bases clipped from V and 2 bases from J, the junction kept 6 bases outside the gene matches. This CDR3 has 15 amino acids. The CDR3 spells CASGSGRPNTGELFF. The DNA for the CDR3 is TGCGCCAGCGGAAGCGGGAGGCCTAACACCGGGGAGCTGTTTTTT. Variable domain in full (rest from reference TRBV5-1 and TRBJ2-2): KAGVTQTPRYLIKTRGQQVTLSCSPISGHRSVSWYQQTPGQGLQFLFEYFSETQRNKGNFPGRFSGRQFSNSRSEMNVSTLELGDSALYLCASGSGRPNTGELFFGEGSRLTVL.

Only a few counts were recorded for this clonotype. The chain is built from TRBV5-1 and TRBJ2-3; maybe TRBD2 (6 bases). CDR1 and CDR2 (germline): SGHRS, YFSETQ. This CDR3 comprises 17 residues. V gave up 4 bases and J gave up 2 bases, with 20 bases separating them. The CDR3 protein is CASSPTPFGRFTDTQYF. The CDR3 DNA is TGCGCCAGCAGCCCTACACCCTTCGGGAGATTCACAGATACGCAGTATTTT.

The rearrangement uses TRBV18 and TRBJ1-2, with 10 bases identical to TRBD1. The CDR3 spans 15 residues. With 6 bases clipped from V and 3 bases from J, the junction kept 7 bases outside the gene matches. From germline, CDR1 is KGHSH and CDR2 LQKENI. The CDR3 region is CASSPGTGVDYGYTF. CDR3 DNA sequence: TGTGCCAGCTCTCCCGGGACAGGGGTCGACTATGGCTACACCTTC.

This clonotype turned up a few times. The chain combines TRBV11-2 with TRBJ2-1; TRBD2 agrees at 13 bases. Germline CDR1 and CDR2: SGHAT and FQNNGV. The J segment lost 4 bases and the V segment lost 3 bases, leaving 9 bases of the junction unmatched. The length of the CDR3 is 18 residues. CDR3 nucleotide sequence: TGTGCCAGCAGCTTCAACAAGGGACTAGCGGGGAGTTACAATGAGCAGTTCTTC. Protein product: CASSFNKGLAGSYNEQFF.

The chain is built from TRBV18 and TRBJ1-4; D gene uncertain. Trimming stripped 1 base from V and 3 bases from J, with 9 bases between. Germline V gene data show CDR1 as KGHSH and CDR2 as LQKENI. The CDR3 is 15 residues long. CDR3: CASSPQRESNEKLFF. In nucleotides, the CDR3 is TGTGCCAGCTCACCACAACGAGAGTCTAATGAAAAACTGTTTTTT.

The chain employs TRBV20-1 and TRBJ2-3; TRBD2 is a possible D gene (6 bases). With 3 bases removed from V and 0 bases from J, the gap between germline ends came to 10 bases. The CDR3 contains 14 residues. Germline CDR1 is DFQATT and CDR2 is SNEGSKA (reference sequence). The DNA for the CDR3 is TGCAGTGCTAGGTACGGGGGAAGCACAGATACGCAGTATTTT. As protein: CSARYGGSTDTQYF.

The gene calls are TRBV20-1 and TRBJ2-7; the D gene is possibly TRBD2 (6 bases). Trimming stripped 3 bases from V and 0 bases from J, with 12 bases between. The CDR3 length is 14 residues. CDR1 and CDR2 (germline): DFQATT, SNEGSKA (reference sequence). The chain's CDR3 is CSARGRDLSYEQYF. The CDR3, as DNA: TGCAGTGCTAGGGGGCGGGACCTCTCCTACGAGCAGTACTTC.

This clonotype was seen more than once but under ten times. V is TRBV5-1 and J is TRBJ1-2; 8 bases line up with TRBD1. Looked up from germline, CDR1 is SGHRS and CDR2 is YFSETQ. The junction had 10 bases not matched to a gene; V was cut back by 4 bases and J by 2 bases. CDR3 length: 16 residues. The CDR3 bases are TGCGCCAGCAGCCCCTACCGACAGGGGAACAACTATGGCTACACCTTC. Translation: CASSPYRQGNNYGYTF.

This clonotype was seen a handful of times. The CDR3 reads CASGPSRGTYNEQFF. The CDR3 nucleotides are TGCGCCAGCGGGCCGTCGAGGGGTACGTACAATGAGCAGTTCTTC. The genes are TRBV5-1 and TRBJ2-1, with D perhaps being TRBD1 or TRBD2 (5 bases each). This CDR3 is 15 amino acids long. The germline V gene has CDR1 SGHRS and CDR2 YFSETQ. Deletions cut 7 bases from V and 4 bases from J, with 18 bases between.

This clonotype was detected a few times. V is TRBV27 and J is TRBJ1-1; perhaps TRBD1 as D (5 bases). Per germline, CDR1 MNHEY and CDR2 SMNVEV (reference sequence). This CDR3 spans 14 amino acids. The ends were cut back, 5 bases at V and 10 bases at J, with 20 bases in the middle. The CDR3 coding sequence is TGTGCCAGCAGTCCCCTACCCGGGGGTGGCGGAGCTTTCTTT. It encodes CASSPLPGGGGAFF.

The gene calls are TRBV30 and TRBJ2-5; tentatively, D is TRBD2 (6 bases). The V end was cut by 3 bases, the J end by 1 base, with 12 bases between. Germline V gene lookup returns CDR1 GTSNPN and CDR2 SVGIG (reference sequence). The length of the CDR3 is 14 residues. The CDR3 DNA follows: TGTGCCTGGAGCCGGGACTCTGCCCAAGAGACCCAGTACTTC. It is translated as CAWSRDSAQETQYF.